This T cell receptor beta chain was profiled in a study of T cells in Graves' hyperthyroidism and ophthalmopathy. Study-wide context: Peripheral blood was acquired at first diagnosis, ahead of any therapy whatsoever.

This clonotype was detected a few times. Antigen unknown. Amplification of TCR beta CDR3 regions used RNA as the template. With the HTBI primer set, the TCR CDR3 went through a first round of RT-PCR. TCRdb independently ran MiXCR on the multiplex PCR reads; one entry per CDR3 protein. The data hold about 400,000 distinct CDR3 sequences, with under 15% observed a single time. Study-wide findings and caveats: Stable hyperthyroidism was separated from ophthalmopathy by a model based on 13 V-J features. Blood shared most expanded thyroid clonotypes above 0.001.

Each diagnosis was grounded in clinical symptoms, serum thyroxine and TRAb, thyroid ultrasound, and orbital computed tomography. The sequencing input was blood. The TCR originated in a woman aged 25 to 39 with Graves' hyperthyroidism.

The CDR3 bases are TGTGCCACCAGTGAAGCCCCCGGGACAGGGTCGTCCAATGAGCAGTTCTTC. Protein sequence: CATSEAPGTGSSNEQFF. The rearrangement joins TRBV24-1 to TRBJ2-1, with 9 positions matching TRBD1. V was pared by 4 bases and J by 6 bases, with 12 bases of the junction left unmatched. The CDR3 is made up of 17 amino acids. Germline CDR1 reads KGHDR; CDR2 reads SFDVKD.